The rows below give T cell receptor beta chains drawn from one sample of a study of blood T cell repertoires in COVID-19. Here immunoSEQ multiplex PCR was the method, and the copy in TCRdb shows in-frame clones only, minus some. Of 150,000 to 200,000 clones listed, approximately 80% are singletons. Sequenced material: PBMCs or T cells enriched from blood (not recorded which). The receptors here all came from an older woman who had recovered from COVID-19. CDR3s include the opening cysteine and the closing phenylalanine or tryptophan. The order of the fields is V gene, J gene, CDR3 protein.

V: TRBV11-2; J: TRBJ1-1; CDR3: CASRPVAVAGTEAFF
V: TRBV20-1; J: TRBJ2-5; CDR3: CSASTRGYQETQYF
V: TRBV21-1; J: TRBJ1-1; CDR3: CASSKEGQLGNTEAFF
V: TRBV5-1; J: TRBJ2-5; CDR3: CASRPGGTQETQYF
V: TRBV29-1; J: TRBJ1-1; CDR3: CSVRTVNTEAFF
V: TRBV6-1; J: TRBJ1-2; CDR3: CASSEPGFGYTF
V: TRBV5-6; J: TRBJ1-2; CDR3: CASSDKGGGYYGYTF
V: TRBV28; J: TRBJ2-1; CDR3: CASLASGSSYNEQFF
V: TRBV18; J: TRBJ1-2; CDR3: CASSTGTGNGYTF
V: TRBV5-1; J: TRBJ1-1; CDR3: CASKQWTGRTEAFF
V: TRBV29-1; J: TRBJ1-2; CDR3: CSVEEGAYNYGYTF
V: TRBV5-5; J: TRBJ1-6; CDR3: CASSLLGTQNSPLHF
V: TRBV4-1; J: TRBJ2-1; CDR3: CASSPFWGGGQRSYNEQFF
V: TRBV15; J: TRBJ2-5; CDR3: CATAAGLAGNQETQYF
V: TRBV5-1; J: TRBJ2-1; CDR3: CASSHGTSGGADDEQFF
V: TRBV6-5; J: TRBJ1-3; CDR3: CASRLTGISHTIYF
V: TRBV6-5; J: TRBJ1-3; CDR3: CASSYGTGAGNTIYF
V: TRBV20-1; J: TRBJ2-5; CDR3: CSFSRGETQYF
V: TRBV29-1; J: TRBJ2-5; CDR3: CSVAETGSGEAQYF
V: TRBV6-6; J: TRBJ2-7; CDR3: CASRQGAYEQYF
V: TRBV3-1/TRBV3-2; J: TRBJ1-6; CDR3: CASSQDVGGASSPLHF
V: TRBV7-8; J: TRBJ1-1; CDR3: CASSFGVRSGPEAFF
V: TRBV5-4; J: TRBJ2-1; CDR3: CASSAGLNNEQFF
V: TRBV15; J: TRBJ1-5; CDR3: CATSREVGGGYQPQHF
V: TRBV2; J: TRBJ1-3; CDR3: CASRPGQGGNTIYF
V: TRBV2; J: TRBJ2-6; CDR3: CASSVTSSGANVLTF
V: TRBV4-1; J: TRBJ1-1; CDR3: CASSSHSGTGNTEAFF
V: TRBV7-8; J: TRBJ1-5; CDR3: CASSLDQNQPQHF
V: TRBV5-1; J: TRBJ1-5; CDR3: CASSLDSSQPQHF
V: TRBV11-2; J: TRBJ1-3; CDR3: CASSLDVTANTIYF
V: TRBV5-5; J: TRBJ1-4; CDR3: CASSWAPGLRDEKLFF
V: TRBV5-1; J: TRBJ2-4; CDR3: CASSEGPLGDIQYF
V: TRBV10-2; J: TRBJ2-1; CDR3: CASSSRGSYNEQFF
V: TRBV2; J: TRBJ2-1; CDR3: CASSQGNEQFF
V: TRBV5-1; J: TRBJ2-5; CDR3: CASSITSGSETQYF
V: TRBV10-2; J: TRBJ2-5; CDR3: CASSQGSQETQYF
V: TRBV19; J: TRBJ2-2; CDR3: CASSNRGWRGELFF
V: TRBV10-3; J: TRBJ2-3; CDR3: CAITPGYRAGDTQYF
V: TRBV28; J: TRBJ1-2; CDR3: CASSLGQGMGGYTF
V: TRBV4-1; J: TRBJ2-5; CDR3: CASSQDQGLDGTQYF
V: TRBV5-1; J: TRBJ2-7; CDR3: CASSTTGTRSYEQYF
V: TRBV2; J: TRBJ1-1; CDR3: CASSEGQGFTEAFF
V: TRBV7-6; J: TRBJ2-3; CDR3: CASSSRQTDTQYF
V: TRBV24-1; J: TRBJ2-1; CDR3: CATSVTSPQARDEQFF
V: TRBV7-2; J: TRBJ1-1; CDR3: CASSLDRRPYAFF
V: TRBV3-1/TRBV3-2; J: TRBJ1-1; CDR3: CASSQDQGVGAFF
V: TRBV6-1; J: TRBJ1-2; CDR3: CASSDQGYGYTF
V: TRBV19; J: TRBJ2-3; CDR3: CASRAGRDTDTQYF
V: TRBV19; J: TRBJ2-3; CDR3: CASRGMGADTQYF